A selection of T cell receptor beta chains follows, all from one sample in a study of blood T cells in healthy people across ages. From the 5' RACE reads, TCRdb called clonotypes with MiXCR, one entry per CDR3 protein. The data hold 650,000 to 1,000,000 distinct CDR3 sequences, with around 50% observed a single time. The sample consisted of blood. Source of these receptors: a man at least 80 years old in good health. Both conserved end residues are part of each CDR3. D genes are given only for firm matches. Clone size is shown for a subset of rows, as once, few, many or a class of expanded clone.

D gene,V gene,J gene,clone size,CDR3 DNA,CDR3 protein
NA,TRBV25-1,TRBJ2-1,NA,TGTGCCAGCAGTGACCTAAACAATGAGCAGTTCTTC,CASSDLNNEQFF
NA,TRBV2,TRBJ1-5,NA,TGTGCCAGCAGTCTTCAAGGGGTCCAGGGTCAGCCCCAGCATTTT,CASSLQGVQGQPQHF
NA,TRBV20-1,TRBJ2-4,NA,TGCAGTGCTAGTCCTCGTAACATTCAGTACTTC,CSASPRNIQYF
TRBD2,TRBV6-5,TRBJ2-1,few,TGTGCCAGCAGAACGGGCGGGAGTACCTACAATGAGCAGTTCTTC,CASRTGGSTYNEQFF
TRBD1,TRBV27,TRBJ1-6,NA,TGTGCCAGCAGTCCGGACAGGGGGAGTTCACCCCCCCACTTT,CASSPDRGSSPPHF
NA,TRBV7-2,TRBJ2-1,NA,TGTGCCAGCAGTCCCCTGGCGGCGGGAAATGAGCAGTTCTTC,CASSPLAAGNEQFF
NA,TRBV25-1,TRBJ1-1,NA,TGTGCCAGCAGTGACTGGGGAACTGAAGCTTTCTTT,CASSDWGTEAFF
TRBD2,TRBV7-9,TRBJ2-1,NA,TGTGCCAGCAGCTTAGGGCCGGGACTAGCAGACAATGAGCAGTTCTTC,CASSLGPGLADNEQFF
NA,TRBV7-9,TRBJ2-5,many,TGTGCCAGCAGCTTAGGACGGGTCAGCCGGTTCCAAGAGACCCAGTACTTC,CASSLGRVSRFQETQYF
NA,TRBV20-1,TRBJ1-5,NA,TGCAGTGCTGAGGGGGACGGCTATAGCAATCAGCCCCAGCATTTT,CSAEGDGYSNQPQHF
NA,TRBV29-1,TRBJ1-1,NA,TGCAGCGCTGGAGAGGGGCGCAGAGCTTTCTTT,CSAGEGRRAFF
NA,TRBV28,TRBJ2-7,few,TGTGCCAGCAGCTCTGCCAGGGCGGCCTACGAGCAGTACTTC,CASSSARAAYEQYF
NA,TRBV7-9,TRBJ2-2,NA,TGTGCCAGCAGCTTAAGAGGGGAAAACACCGGGGAGCTGTTTTTT,CASSLRGENTGELFF
TRBD1,TRBV29-1,TRBJ1-1,NA,TGCAGCGTGGCCGGGACAGAGTACACTGAAGCTTTCTTT,CSVAGTEYTEAFF
NA,TRBV24-1,TRBJ2-5,NA,TGTGCCACCAGTGATTGGGGGGAGACCCAGTACTTC,CATSDWGETQYF
TRBD1,TRBV4-3,TRBJ1-6,NA,TGCGCCAGCAGCCAAGGTCAACAGGGGAGTTATAATTCACCCCTCCACTTT,CASSQGQQGSYNSPLHF
TRBD1,TRBV29-1,TRBJ1-1,once,TGCAGCGTTGAAGGGAGGGGGACAGTCATCTCCCTGAACTTT,CSVEGRGTVISLNF
NA,TRBV29-1,TRBJ2-7,NA,TGCAGCGCCACGGGGGACCCAGCCTACGAGCAGTACTTC,CSATGDPAYEQYF
TRBD1,TRBV5-1,TRBJ2-3,NA,TGCGCCAGCAGCATCGGGACAGGTACCGATACGCAGTATTTT,CASSIGTGTDTQYF
NA,TRBV5-5,TRBJ1-2,few,TGTGCCAGCAGCGTAGCCTTTGGGGAAGGCTACACCTTC,CASSVAFGEGYTF
TRBD1,TRBV20-1,TRBJ1-1,once,TGCAGTGCTAGAAAAGGCACAGGGGGCGGGACTGAAGCTTTCTTT,CSARKGTGGGTEAFF
NA,TRBV12-3/TRBV12-4,TRBJ1-2,few,TGTGCCAGCAGTCCCCACGGACAAGGGGTGGTGACTAACTATGGCTACACCTTC,CASSPHGQGVVTNYGYTF
NA,TRBV6-1,TRBJ1-5,few,TGTGCCAGCAGCGAACCGGGGCCAGCCCAGCATTTT,CASSEPGPAQHF
NA,TRBV7-2,TRBJ1-6,NA,TGTGCCAGCAGCTTAGAATGGGGGGCTAATTCACCCCTCCACTTT,CASSLEWGANSPLHF
TRBD2,TRBV20-1,TRBJ2-7,NA,TGCAGTGCCAAAGGCGGGAGGACGACCTACGAGCAGTACTTC,CSAKGGRTTYEQYF
NA,TRBV28,TRBJ2-5,NA,TGTGCCAGCAGTTTATTAGGCCACCGAGAGACCCAGTACTTC,CASSLLGHRETQYF
TRBD2,TRBV28,TRBJ2-7,few,TGTGCCAGCAGCGGGAGGAGGTTCGAGCAGTACTTC,CASSGRRFEQYF
NA,TRBV20-1,TRBJ1-6,few,TGCAGTGCAGCGTACAGGGATTCACCCCTCCACTTT,CSAAYRDSPLHF
NA,TRBV18,TRBJ2-5,NA,TGTGCCAGCTCACCCATCGAGGGCACAGCGGTGGAGGAGACCCAGTACTTC,CASSPIEGTAVEETQYF
TRBD1,TRBV25-1,TRBJ1-2,few,TGTGCCAGCAAACAGGGGTCTCGCTATGGCTACACCTTC,CASKQGSRYGYTF
NA,TRBV20-1,TRBJ1-6,few,TGCAGTGCTAGATCCATTCCAGGGGACGGGAATAATTCACCCCTCCACTTT,CSARSIPGDGNNSPLHF
TRBD1,TRBV7-2,TRBJ2-7,few,TGTGCCAGCAGCTACCGACAGGGATTCTACGAGCAGTACTTC,CASSYRQGFYEQYF
TRBD1,TRBV18,TRBJ2-7,NA,TGTGCCAGCTCTCCCCGGGACAGGGGTCCCAGCTCCTACGAGCAGTACTTC,CASSPRDRGPSSYEQYF
NA,TRBV4-2,TRBJ2-1,NA,TGTGCCAGCAGCCACGGAACAGGGGTGACTAGTAGGCCCTGGAATGAGCAGTTCTTC,CASSHGTGVTSRPWNEQFF
NA,TRBV29-1,TRBJ2-4,NA,TGCAGCGTTCCGAGGGCGGGGTACAATGAGCAGTACTTC,CSVPRAGYNEQYF
NA,TRBV20-1,TRBJ2-1,few,TGCAGTGCTAGAGATAGGGTGGCTAGTTGGTACAATGAGCAGTTCTTC,CSARDRVASWYNEQFF
NA,TRBV2,TRBJ1-4,NA,TGTGCCAGCAGTGAAGCCCGGTCAGGACCCTTTAATGAAAAACTGTTTTTT,CASSEARSGPFNEKLFF
NA,TRBV25-1,TRBJ1-3,NA,TGTGCCAGCACGGAGGGCTCTGGAAACACCATATATTTT,CASTEGSGNTIYF
NA,TRBV7-2,TRBJ2-5,NA,TGTGCCAGCAGCTTACCTTCGGGACTTGCTAGTGAGCAGTACTTC,CASSLPSGLASEQYF
NA,TRBV10-3,TRBJ1-2,NA,TGTGCCATCAGTGAAGACCTAACGGGGGGCAACTATGGCTACACCTTC,CAISEDLTGGNYGYTF